These 8 T cell receptor beta chains were all obtained from the same sample, sequenced in a study of cytomegalovirus exposure and HLA in healthy donors. With 60 Vbeta and 13 Jbeta primers, the PCR was carried out. Clones were read by immunoSEQ multiplex PCR, and TCRdb kept only the in-frame ones, dropping some. The table includes approximately 100,000 clones, about 71% detected once. The specimen sequenced was PBMCs. The receptor set was obtained from a boy younger than 18 in good health and CMV-seronegative.

In this sample, this clone turned up a few times. The chain has TRBV7-3 and TRBJ2-7; 9 bases are a match to TRBD1. CDR1 SGHTA and CDR2 FQGTGA come from the germline V gene. The CDR3 length is 14 residues. The junction had 4 bases not matched to a gene; V was cut back by 2 bases and J by 5 bases. The CDR3 DNA sequence: TGTGCCAGCAGCTTAGGGACAGGGTTCAACGAGCAGTACTTC. This encodes CASSLGTGFNEQYF.

The V call is TRBV7-9, the J call TRBJ2-6; D remains unclear. This CDR3 has 18 residues. Germline lookup yields CDR1 SEHNR and CDR2 FQNEAQ (reference sequence). Trimming removed 4 bases from V and 1 base from J, with 17 bases in between. The CDR3 loop reads CASSSLRRMASGANVLTF. CDR3 DNA: TGTGCCAGCAGCTCCCTGCGCAGGATGGCTTCTGGGGCCAACGTCCTGACTTTC.

The chain couples TRBV6-4 to TRBJ2-4, with D tentatively TRBD2 (5 bases). Germline CDR1 is MRHNA and CDR2 is SNTAGT. This CDR3 comprises 15 residues. The V gene lost 4 bases and the J gene lost 2 bases, with 12 bases spanning the gap. In DNA form, the CDR3 reads TGTGCCAGCAGTGGAACCGAGGGAACCAAAAACATTCAGTACTTC. The encoded protein is CASSGTEGTKNIQYF.

The chain couples TRBV6-5 to TRBJ2-2, with a weak D call TRBD1 (6 bases). In germline, CDR1 is MNHEY, CDR2 SVGAGI. CDR3 length: 15 amino acids. The germline V and J ends were trimmed by 5 bases and 3 bases, with 13 bases remaining between them. For the CDR3, the DNA is TGTGCCAGCAGTAACGGAGACAGGCACACCGGGGAGCTGTTTTTT. Translating gives CASSNGDRHTGELFF.

V and J are TRBV4-1 and TRBJ2-5, with D possibly being TRBD1 (5 bases). Germline CDR1 MGHRA, CDR2 YSYEKL. The CDR3 contains 22 residues. Between the trimmed V and J ends, which lost 4 bases and 4 bases, there was a span of 37 bases. For the CDR3, the DNA is TGCGCCAGCAGCCCAAGCCCCGGGCATCCCAGGGCCCCGACGGTAATCGGAGAGACCCAGTACTTC. Its translation: CASSPSPGHPRAPTVIGETQYF.

V is TRBV15 and J is TRBJ1-1; TRBD1 aligns across 8 bases. V was pared by 7 bases and J by 1 base, with 8 bases of the junction left unmatched. Looked up from germline, CDR1 is LNHNV and CDR2 is YYDKDF (reference sequence). The CDR3 has 15 amino acids. CDR3 nucleotides: TGTGCCACCACGGACAGGGCCGGGGGGAACACTGAAGCTTTCTTT. Its translation: CATTDRAGGNTEAFF.

This sequence joins TRBV5-1 and TRBJ2-3; TRBD2 matches 7 bases. V gave up 5 bases and J gave up 6 bases; unmatched junction bases: 12. The V gene's germline CDR1 is SGHRS and CDR2 YFSETQ. This CDR3 is built from 15 residues. CDR3 coding DNA: TGCGCCAGCAGAACCGGGACTACGCTTTTCGATACGCAGTATTTT. It encodes CASRTGTTLFDTQYF.

The chain employs TRBV28 and TRBJ2-1, with D possibly being TRBD2 (6 bases). The CDR3 covers 15 residues. Trimming left V 9 bases short and J 2 bases short, with 17 bases between. CDR1 MDHEN and CDR2 SYDVKM come from the germline V gene. As DNA, the CDR3 is TGTGCCAGTTGTACATTAGGACTAACCTACAATGAGCAGTTCTTC. This sequence encodes CASCTLGLTYNEQFF.